Listed below are T cell receptor beta chains from one sample, sequenced in a study of beta chain features in type 1 diabetes. Some clones are missing from TCRdb's copy, which holds only in-frame ones; the method was immunoSEQ multiplex PCR. The sample has 680,000 or so clones, over 10% seen once. Sequencing input: naive CD4+ T cells from blood. The origin of the receptors is a man younger than 35 with type 1 diabetes. CDR3s include the opening cysteine and the closing phenylalanine or tryptophan. A D gene is named only where the DNA matches it firmly. Size tells how often a clone was seen (once, few, many) or the class of an expanded clone, and some rows leave it out.

abundance: NA; d_gene: TRBD1; len: 14; j_gene: TRBJ2-3; v_gene: TRBV7-7; CDR3aa: CASSRDRSTDTQYF; CDR3nt: TGTGCCAGCAGCCGGGACAGAAGCACAGATACGCAGTATTTT
abundance: NA; d_gene: NA; len: 13; j_gene: TRBJ2-1; v_gene: TRBV2; CDR3aa: CASSELIGGEQFF; CDR3nt: TGTGCCAGCAGTGAACTAATAGGGGGTGAGCAGTTCTTC
abundance: few; d_gene: NA; len: 15; j_gene: TRBJ1-2; v_gene: TRBV4-1; CDR3aa: CASSQGDRANYGYTF; CDR3nt: TGCGCCAGCAGCCAAGGCGACAGAGCTAACTATGGCTACACCTTC
abundance: once; d_gene: TRBD1; len: 14; j_gene: TRBJ2-7; v_gene: TRBV7-9; CDR3aa: CASSSGQGDHEQYF; CDR3nt: TGTGCCAGCAGCTCCGGACAGGGAGACCACGAGCAGTACTTC
abundance: few; d_gene: NA; len: 14; j_gene: TRBJ2-2; v_gene: TRBV6-5; CDR3aa: CASSTLALSGELFF; CDR3nt: TGTGCCAGCAGTACACTAGCTTTATCCGGGGAGCTGTTTTTT
abundance: NA; d_gene: TRBD1; len: 15; j_gene: TRBJ1-2; v_gene: TRBV7-9; CDR3aa: CASSPRTGGNYGYTF; CDR3nt: TGTGCCAGCAGCCCCCGGACAGGGGGAAACTATGGCTACACCTTC
abundance: NA; d_gene: TRBD1; len: 15; j_gene: TRBJ2-5; v_gene: TRBV28; CDR3aa: CASSLSDRGQETQYF; CDR3nt: TGTGCCAGCAGTCTCTCGGACAGGGGGCAAGAGACCCAGTACTTC
abundance: few; d_gene: NA; len: 12; j_gene: TRBJ1-1; v_gene: TRBV7-9; CDR3aa: CASSIGQVEAFF; CDR3nt: TGTGCCAGCAGTATAGGTCAGGTTGAAGCTTTCTTT
abundance: NA; d_gene: NA; len: 13; j_gene: TRBJ1-1; v_gene: TRBV30; CDR3aa: CALVLQQNTEAFF; CDR3nt: TGTGCCCTTGTGTTGCAGCAAAACACTGAAGCTTTCTTT
abundance: NA; d_gene: TRBD1; len: 16; j_gene: TRBJ1-4; v_gene: TRBV4-1; CDR3aa: CASSQPGGQSNEKLFF; CDR3nt: TGCGCCAGCAGCCAGCCGGGGGGACAGTCTAATGAAAAACTGTTTTTT
abundance: few; d_gene: NA; len: 16; j_gene: TRBJ2-3; v_gene: TRBV14; CDR3aa: CASSQEVRLGGYTQYF; CDR3nt: TGTGCCAGCAGCCAAGAGGTCCGGCTAGGGGGATATACGCAGTATTTT
abundance: NA; d_gene: TRBD2; len: 14; j_gene: TRBJ2-5; v_gene: TRBV11-2; CDR3aa: CASRSDSGGGTQYF; CDR3nt: TGTGCCAGCAGATCAGATAGCGGGGGAGGGACCCAGTACTTC
abundance: many; d_gene: NA; len: 10; j_gene: TRBJ1-2; v_gene: TRBV23-1; CDR3aa: CASSIKGYTF; CDR3nt: TGCGCCAGCAGTATCAAGGGCTACACCTTC
abundance: few; d_gene: TRBD2; len: 15; j_gene: TRBJ2-7; v_gene: TRBV9; CDR3aa: CASSPVPLAGYEQYF; CDR3nt: TGTGCCAGCAGCCCCGTACCCCTAGCGGGCTACGAGCAGTACTTC
abundance: NA; d_gene: TRBD2; len: 16; j_gene: TRBJ2-3; v_gene: TRBV7-9; CDR3aa: CASSPWTSGELDTQYF; CDR3nt: TGTGCCAGCAGCCCGTGGACTAGCGGGGAGCTGGATACGCAGTATTTT
abundance: NA; d_gene: NA; len: 13; j_gene: TRBJ2-7; v_gene: TRBV6-5; CDR3aa: CASSYERRHEQYF; CDR3nt: TGTGCCAGCAGTTACGAGCGGCGCCACGAGCAGTACTTC
abundance: NA; d_gene: TRBD2; len: 14; j_gene: TRBJ2-3; v_gene: TRBV30; CDR3aa: CAWDSGSSTDTQYF; CDR3nt: TGTGCCTGGGATAGCGGGAGCAGCACAGATACGCAGTATTTT
abundance: NA; d_gene: NA; len: 15; j_gene: TRBJ1-3; v_gene: TRBV30; CDR3aa: CAWRGRRSSGNTIYF; CDR3nt: TGTGCCTGGAGGGGTCGCCGGAGCTCTGGAAACACCATATATTTT
abundance: few; d_gene: TRBD1; len: 14; j_gene: TRBJ1-1; v_gene: TRBV7-9; CDR3aa: CASSVDREDTEAFF; CDR3nt: TGTGCCAGCAGCGTCGACAGGGAGGACACTGAAGCTTTCTTT
abundance: NA; d_gene: NA; len: 15; j_gene: TRBJ1-1; v_gene: TRBV7-9; CDR3aa: CASSPWDRQNTEAFF; CDR3nt: TGTGCCAGCAGCCCCTGGGACCGACAGAACACTGAAGCTTTCTTT
abundance: few; d_gene: TRBD2; len: 12; j_gene: TRBJ2-7; v_gene: TRBV6-6; CDR3aa: CASSSGGYEQYF; CDR3nt: TGTGCCAGCAGTTCGGGGGGCTACGAGCAGTACTTC
abundance: NA; d_gene: TRBD1; len: 15; j_gene: TRBJ1-2; v_gene: TRBV30; CDR3aa: CAWTAGQGRYYGYTF; CDR3nt: TGTGCCTGGACCGCGGGACAGGGGAGGTACTATGGCTACACCTTC
abundance: NA; d_gene: NA; len: 16; j_gene: TRBJ1-1; v_gene: TRBV13; CDR3aa: CASSLARSNLGTEAFF; CDR3nt: TGTGCCAGCAGCTTAGCCCGGTCCAACTTGGGCACTGAAGCTTTCTTT
abundance: NA; d_gene: NA; len: 15; j_gene: TRBJ1-2; v_gene: TRBV29-1; CDR3aa: CSVEGQEAPNYGYTF; CDR3nt: TGCAGCGTTGAGGGCCAGGAGGCCCCTAACTATGGCTACACCTTC
abundance: few; d_gene: NA; len: 14; j_gene: TRBJ1-2; v_gene: TRBV14; CDR3aa: CASSQVSSSYGYTF; CDR3nt: TGTGCCAGCAGCCAAGTAAGCAGTTCCTATGGCTACACCTTC